The 25 T cell receptor beta chains reported below all come from one sample, sequenced in a study of blood T cell repertoires in COVID-19. The assay was immunoSEQ multiplex PCR, and TCRdb's table has in-frame clones only and misses some. The sample has 200,000 to 250,000 clones; approximately 84% are singletons. Sequencing was done on a sample of peripheral blood. These receptors were obtained from a woman between 25 and 40 years old who had recovered from COVID-19.

V and J are TRBV29-1 and TRBJ1-1; 7 bases are shared with TRBD1. The CDR3 covers 18 residues. The trim removed 3 bases at V and 4 bases at J, leaving 20 bases unmatched. Germline CDR1 and CDR2: SQVTM and ANQGSEA. The CDR3 region has the DNA TGCAGCGTTGAGATGCTCTCTACAGGGGCGGGATGGGTCACTGAAGCTTTCTTT. Translated, it gives CSVEMLSTGAGWVTEAFF.

The CDR3 DNA follows: TGTGCCAGCAGTGAAAGTACAGGGCGGATCTACGAGCAGTACTTC. It codes for CASSESTGRIYEQYF. The rearrangement joins TRBV2 to TRBJ2-7, with a tentative D call TRBD1 (6 bases). V dropped 2 bases and J dropped 3 bases, with 14 bases sitting between them. The germline gives CDR1 SNHLY, CDR2 FYNNEI. This CDR3 is built from 15 residues.

This sequence joins TRBV27 and TRBJ2-7, with D perhaps matching TRBD1 (5 bases). The germline V gene has CDR1 MNHEY and CDR2 SMNVEV (reference sequence). This CDR3 contains 16 residues. V was cut by 2 bases and J by 0 bases, with 14 bases left in between. DNA of the CDR3: TGTGCCAGCAGTTTACAGGGCGCCGGATTCTCCTACGAGCAGTACTTC. It yields the protein CASSLQGAGFSYEQYF.

This clone was found once. The V call is TRBV19, the J call TRBJ2-5; 9 nucleotides line up with TRBD1. Germline V CDR1 and CDR2: LNHDA, SQIVND (reference sequence). V was pared by 8 bases and J by 1 base, with 5 bases of the junction left unmatched. This CDR3 contains 14 residues. The DNA for the CDR3 is TGTGCCAGTGCCAAGGACAGGGGCCAAGAGACCCAGTACTTC. It specifies CASAKDRGQETQYF.

This chain joins TRBV5-1 and TRBJ2-2; the D gene is possibly TRBD2 (6 bases). The CDR3 extends over 15 amino acids. CDR1 is SGHRS and CDR2 is YFSETQ in the germline V gene. Between the trimmed V and J ends, which lost 4 bases and 2 bases, there was a span of 12 bases. The CDR3 DNA reads as TGCGCCAGCAGCCCATTGGAGGGTAACACCGGGGAGCTGTTTTTT. Its translation is CASSPLEGNTGELFF.

The chain combines TRBV28 with TRBJ1-6; D is undetermined. Germline CDR1 is MDHEN and CDR2 is SYDVKM. V lost 3 bases to trimming and J lost 2 bases, with 14 bases between them. The CDR3 is 17 residues long. CDR3 bases: TGTGCCAGCAGTTTTGTGGGCTCGGTAGCCTATAATTCACCCCTCCACTTT. It codes for CASSFVGSVAYNSPLHF.

The chain combines TRBV24-1 with TRBJ2-5; a possible D gene is TRBD2 (6 bases). From germline, CDR1 is KGHDR and CDR2 SFDVKD. V gave up 4 bases and J gave up 5 bases, with 16 bases separating them. This CDR3 has 15 amino acids. CDR3 bases: TGTGCCACCAGTGAGCCGGGACTCGCCTGGGAGACCCAGTACTTC. Amino acid sequence: CATSEPGLAWETQYF.

Comments on this clone: One junction end does not reproduce the germline sequence, and a read error may be involved. V is TRBV6-1 and J is TRBJ1-2, with D possibly TRBD1 on 5 matching bases. Per germline, CDR1 MNHNS and CDR2 SASEGT. CDR3 size: 17 residues. The CDR3 nucleotides are TGTGCCAGCAGTGAGTCCGTAAGACCCAGGGCTAAGTATGGCTACACCTTC. Residues: CASSESVRPRAKYGYTF.

The gene calls are TRBV6-6 and TRBJ2-5, with D perhaps matching TRBD1 (5 bases). The CDR3 has 14 amino acids. V lost 1 base and J 3 bases, leaving 9 bases between the germline ends. CDR1 and CDR2 (germline): MNHNY, SVGAGI (reference sequence). The CDR3 DNA is TGTGCCAGCAGTTACTGGGGCAGCAAAGAGACCCAGTACTTC. Its protein is CASSYWGSKETQYF.

The chain is built from TRBV5-1 and TRBJ2-3, with a possible D match to TRBD1 (6 bases). The CDR3 has 15 residues. V was cut by 4 bases and J by 1 base, with 13 bases left in between. The germline V gene has CDR1 SGHRS and CDR2 YFSETQ. The CDR3 bases are TGCGCCAGCAGCGGCAGGGGATTCGGCACAGATACGCAGTATTTT. This encodes CASSGRGFGTDTQYF.

The V and J genes are TRBV23-1 and TRBJ2-3; 10 nucleotides agree with TRBD2. TRBV23-1 is labeled an ORF, and its function is uncertain. Trimming removed 0 bases from V and 5 bases from J; junction bases left unmatched: 26. The CDR3 is made up of 23 amino acids. The CDR3 spells CASSQSVGACTGGAGGDGDTQYF. The CDR3 nucleotides read TGCGCCAGCAGTCAATCAGTAGGGGCGTGCACGGGAGGAGCGGGAGGGGACGGAGATACGCAGTATTTT.

The rearrangement uses TRBV5-6 and TRBJ2-5; no reliable D call. This CDR3 comprises 13 residues. V lost 2 bases, J lost 2 bases, and 7 bases lay in between. The germline V gene encodes CDR1 SGHDT and CDR2 YYEEEE. The CDR3 here is CASSFVGQETQYF. CDR3 DNA sequence: TGTGCCAGCAGCTTCGTCGGTCAAGAGACCCAGTACTTC.

This chain joins TRBV29-1 and TRBJ2-7; 10 bases align to TRBD1. With V trimmed by 6 bases and J by 2 bases, 7 bases remained unmatched. Germline V gene sequence: CDR1 SQVTM, CDR2 ANQGSEA. The length of the CDR3 is 14 residues. CDR3 sequence: CSVAPGTGAYEQYF. DNA for the CDR3: TGCAGCGTCGCGCCCGGGACAGGGGCCTACGAGCAGTACTTC.

This chain connects TRBV15 to TRBJ1-4, with unresolved D. Germline CDR1 reads LNHNV; CDR2 reads YYDKDF (reference sequence). The CDR3 consists of 16 residues. V lost 3 bases, J lost 4 bases, and 15 bases lay in between. Written as DNA, the CDR3 is TGTGCCACCAGCAGTTCTCCCGTGTCAGTTAATGAAAAACTGTTTTTT. Its protein is CATSSSPVSVNEKLFF.

The chain carries TRBV7-3 and TRBJ1-1; no firm D call. Germline V gene sequence: CDR1 SGHTA, CDR2 FQGTGA. This CDR3 is built from 18 residues. Trimming cost V 5 bases and J 3 bases, with 25 bases left between them. CDR3 in amino acids: CASSARGRGLRSDTEAFF. CDR3 coding DNA: TGTGCCAGCAGCGCCCGAGGGCGGGGATTGAGGTCGGACACTGAAGCTTTCTTT.

This clone was seen only once. The J gene is TRBJ2-1, the V gene TRBV7-9; D gene ambiguous. The germline V gene encodes CDR1 SEHNR and CDR2 FQNEAQ (reference sequence). Trimming cost V 5 bases and J 7 bases, with 9 bases left between them. This CDR3 region has 12 residues. The CDR3 nucleotides are TGTGCCAGCAGCCACCGTCGGAATGAGCAGTTCTTC. Translating it yields CASSHRRNEQFF. Looking up the rest from reference TRBV7-9 and TRBJ2-1 gives the full variable domain: DTGVSQNPRHKITKRGQNVTFRCDPISEHNRLYWYRQTLGQGPEFLTYFQNEAQLEKSRLLSDRFSAERPKGSFSTLEIQRTEQGDSAMYLCASSHRRNEQFFGPGTRLTVL.

The rearrangement uses TRBV2 and TRBJ2-1, with 9 positions matching TRBD2. V shed 10 bases and J 10 bases; nucleotides not matched to a gene: 17. CDR3 length equals 15 residues. Germline assignment: CDR1 SNHLY and CDR2 FYNNEI. CDR3 protein: CAIKTSGANNGEQFF. CDR3 bases: TGTGCCATCAAGACTAGCGGAGCCAATAATGGGGAGCAGTTCTTC.

Only one count was recorded for this clone. The chain uses TRBV10-2 and TRBJ2-3; 13 bases are a match to TRBD2. J lost 4 bases, V lost 6 bases, and 7 bases had no gene match. Germline CDR1 reads WSHSY; CDR2 reads SAAADI. CDR3 size: 16 residues. CDR3 nucleotides: TGCGCCAGCAGGGACGGACTAGCGGGAGTCGCAGATACGCAGTATTTT. This codes for CASRDGLAGVADTQYF.

The chain recombines TRBV5-1 with TRBJ2-1, with 11 bases that match TRBD2. The germline V gene encodes CDR1 SGHRS and CDR2 YFSETQ. The CDR3 covers 19 residues. V lost 0 bases and J lost 9; bases outside the gene matches: 17. The CDR3 spells CASSLDIASRLAGGGEQFF. The CDR3 nucleotides are TGCGCCAGCAGCTTGGATATTGCCAGCCGGCTAGCGGGAGGTGGTGAGCAGTTCTTC.

The chain combines TRBV5-1 with TRBJ2-7, with 10 nucleotides matching TRBD1. V lost 4 bases and J lost 6; bases outside the gene matches: 7. The CDR3 covers 14 residues. CDR1 is SGHRS, CDR2 YFSETQ, per germline. The CDR3 sequence: CASSLTGGESEQYF. CDR3 nucleotide sequence: TGCGCCAGCAGCCTGACAGGGGGCGAGAGCGAGCAGTACTTC.

This clone has a single count. The chain carries TRBV28 and TRBJ1-4, with D unresolved. The CDR3 length is 14 residues. Germline V gene data show CDR1 as MDHEN and CDR2 as SYDVKM. The ends were cut back, 5 bases at V and 6 bases at J, with 13 bases in the middle. The CDR3 sequence: CASSRPTGDEKLFF. The CDR3 DNA follows: TGTGCCAGCAGTCGACCTACTGGAGATGAAAAACTGTTTTTT. Drawing the rest from reference TRBV28 and TRBJ1-4, the complete variable domain is DVKVTQSSRYLVKRTGEKVFLECVQDMDHENMFWYRQDPGLGLRLIYFSYDVKMKEKGDIPEGYSVSREKKERFSLILESASTNQTSMYLCASSRPTGDEKLFFGSGTQLSVL.

This clone showed up just a few times. This chain connects TRBV3-1 (or the pseudogene TRBV3-2) to TRBJ2-7; 8 bases map to TRBD1. This CDR3 contains 15 residues. The germline V gene encodes CDR1 LGHDT and CDR2 YNNKEL (reference sequence). J gave up 7 bases and V 0 bases, and 8 bases lay outside the gene matches. The DNA for the CDR3 is TGTGCCAGCAGCCAAGAGGGACAGGCGCTACAGGAGCAGTACTTC. Protein product: CASSQEGQALQEQYF.

V usage is TRBV7-7 and J usage is TRBJ1-5, with D possibly being TRBD1 (5 bases). Trimming pared 3 bases from V and 6 bases from J, leaving 15 bases between. CDR3 length: 15 residues. Germline loops: CDR1 SSHAT, CDR2 FNYEAQ (reference sequence). In nucleotides, the CDR3 is TGTGCCAGCAGCTTCCCCCCCAGGGCGCGTCAGCCCCAGCATTTT. Translated, it gives CASSFPPRARQPQHF.

J is TRBJ1-5 and V is TRBV6-5; D remains ambiguous. CDR3 length equals 13 residues. CDR1 MNHEY and CDR2 SVGAGI come from the germline V gene. V gave up 6 bases and J gave up 0 bases, with 6 bases separating them. CDR3 coding DNA: TGTGCCAGCAGGATCGGTAGCAATCAGCCCCAGCATTTT. Amino acid sequence: CASRIGSNQPQHF.

The V call is TRBV11-3, the J call TRBJ1-1, with a weak D call TRBD1 (5 bases). Germline CDR1 SGHNT, CDR2 YENEEA. V was shortened by 1 base and J by 3 bases, with 15 bases between the two germline ends. There are 16 residues in the CDR3. CDR3 loop: CASSLGAGGGYTEAFF. DNA for the CDR3: TGTGCCAGCAGCTTAGGGGCCGGGGGGGGATACACTGAAGCTTTCTTT.